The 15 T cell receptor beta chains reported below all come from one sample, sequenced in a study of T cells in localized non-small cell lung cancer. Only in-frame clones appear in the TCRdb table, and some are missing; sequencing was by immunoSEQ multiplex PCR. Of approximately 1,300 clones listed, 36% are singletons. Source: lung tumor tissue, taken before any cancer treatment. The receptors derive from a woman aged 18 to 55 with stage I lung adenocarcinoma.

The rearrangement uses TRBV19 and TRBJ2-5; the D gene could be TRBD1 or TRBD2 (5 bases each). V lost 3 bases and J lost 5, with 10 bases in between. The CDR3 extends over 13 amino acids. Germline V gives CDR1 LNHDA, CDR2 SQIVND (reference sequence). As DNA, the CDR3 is TGTGCCAGTAGTATCTTAGGGGAGGAGACCCAGTACTTC. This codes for CASSILGEETQYF.

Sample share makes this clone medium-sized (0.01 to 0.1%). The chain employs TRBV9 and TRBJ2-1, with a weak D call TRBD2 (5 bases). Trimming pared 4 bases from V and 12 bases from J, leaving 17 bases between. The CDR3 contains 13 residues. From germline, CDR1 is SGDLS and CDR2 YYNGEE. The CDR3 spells CASSPPEDEGQFF. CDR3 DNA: TGTGCCAGCAGCCCCCCAGAGGATGAGGGGCAGTTCTTC.

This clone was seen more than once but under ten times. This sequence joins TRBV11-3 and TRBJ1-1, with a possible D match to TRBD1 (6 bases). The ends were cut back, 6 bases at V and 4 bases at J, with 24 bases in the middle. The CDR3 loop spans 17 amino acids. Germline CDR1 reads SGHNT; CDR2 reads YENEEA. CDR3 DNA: TGTGCCAGCAGTCCGCAGGGGTATGGGACTCTGAGCACTGAAGCTTTCTTT. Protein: CASSPQGYGTLSTEAFF.

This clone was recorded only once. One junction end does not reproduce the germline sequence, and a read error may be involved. The CDR3 DNA is TGTGCCAGTAGTGGCCGAGGGGGGGGCGGATGGAGCAATCAGCTCCAGCATTTT. Translated: CASSGRGGGGWSNQLQHF. The chain links TRBV19 to TRBJ1-5, with a weak D call TRBD1 (6 bases). CDR3 size: 18 residues. Germline V gene lookup returns CDR1 LNHDA and CDR2 SQIVND (reference sequence).

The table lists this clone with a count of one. The chain's CDR3 is CAWSYRFEAFF. DNA for the CDR3: TGTGCCTGGAGCTACAGGTTTGAAGCTTTCTTT. This chain joins TRBV30 and TRBJ1-1, with D possibly being TRBD1 (5 bases). Germline V gene data show CDR1 as GTSNPN and CDR2 as SVGIG (reference sequence). This CDR3 has 11 amino acids. Trimming shortened V by 3 bases and J by 7 bases, and 9 bases separated the two germline ends. The variable domain in full, completed from reference TRBV30 and TRBJ1-1, reads SQTIHQWPATLVQPVGSPLSLECTVEGTSNPNLYWYRQAAGRGLQLLFYSVGIGQISSEVPQNLSASRPQDRQFILSSKKLLLSDSGFYLCAWSYRFEAFFGQGTRLTVV.

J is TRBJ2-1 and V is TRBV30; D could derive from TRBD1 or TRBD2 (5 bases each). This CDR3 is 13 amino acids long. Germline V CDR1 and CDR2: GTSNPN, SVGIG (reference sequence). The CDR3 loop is CAVGREYRSEQFF. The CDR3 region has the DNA TGTGCAGTGGGCAGGGAGTACCGTAGTGAGCAGTTCTTC.

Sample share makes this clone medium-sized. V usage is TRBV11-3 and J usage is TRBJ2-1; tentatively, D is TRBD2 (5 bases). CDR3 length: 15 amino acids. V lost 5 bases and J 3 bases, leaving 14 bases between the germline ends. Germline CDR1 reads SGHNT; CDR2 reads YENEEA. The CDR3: CASSPGRRFYNEQFF. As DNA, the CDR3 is TGTGCCAGCAGCCCAGGCAGGAGGTTCTACAATGAGCAGTTCTTC.

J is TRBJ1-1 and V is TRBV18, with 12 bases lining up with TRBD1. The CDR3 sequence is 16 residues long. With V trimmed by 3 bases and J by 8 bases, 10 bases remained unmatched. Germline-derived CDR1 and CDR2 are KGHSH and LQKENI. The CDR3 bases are TGTGCCAGCTCACCTAGCAGACAGGGACAGGGGGCAGAAGCTTTCTTT. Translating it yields CASSPSRQGQGAEAFF.

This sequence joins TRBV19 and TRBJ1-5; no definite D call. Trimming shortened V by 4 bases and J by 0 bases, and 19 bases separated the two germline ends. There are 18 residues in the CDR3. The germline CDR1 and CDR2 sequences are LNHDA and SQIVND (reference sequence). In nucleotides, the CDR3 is TGTGCCAGTAGTACAGGACCCCGCTCCCGTTATAGCAATCAGCCCCAGCATTTT. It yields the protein CASSTGPRSRYSNQPQHF.

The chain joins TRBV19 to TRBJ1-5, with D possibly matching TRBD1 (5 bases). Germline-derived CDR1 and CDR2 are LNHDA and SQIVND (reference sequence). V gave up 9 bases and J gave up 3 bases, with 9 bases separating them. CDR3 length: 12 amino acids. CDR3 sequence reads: CASDRHNQPQHF. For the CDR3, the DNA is TGTGCCAGCGACAGACACAATCAGCCCCAGCATTTT.

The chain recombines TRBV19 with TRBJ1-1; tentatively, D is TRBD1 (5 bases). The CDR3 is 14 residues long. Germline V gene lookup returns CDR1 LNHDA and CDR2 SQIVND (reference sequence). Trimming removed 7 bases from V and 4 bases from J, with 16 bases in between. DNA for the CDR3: TGTGCCAGTAAAATGGGGCAGGGTGGCACTGAAGCTTTCTTT. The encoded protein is CASKMGQGGTEAFF.

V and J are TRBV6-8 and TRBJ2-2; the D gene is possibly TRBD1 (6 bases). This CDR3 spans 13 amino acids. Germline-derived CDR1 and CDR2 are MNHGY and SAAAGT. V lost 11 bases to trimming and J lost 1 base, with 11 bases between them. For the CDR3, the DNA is TGTGCCGGGGGCAAGATGAACACCGGGGAGCTGTTTTTT. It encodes CAGGKMNTGELFF.

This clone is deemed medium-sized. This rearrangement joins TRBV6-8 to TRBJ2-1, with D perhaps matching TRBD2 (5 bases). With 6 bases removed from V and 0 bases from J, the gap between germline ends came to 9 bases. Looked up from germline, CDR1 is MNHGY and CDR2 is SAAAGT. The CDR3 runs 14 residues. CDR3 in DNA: TGTGCCAGCAGGCCTAGCCCCTCCTACAATGAGCAGTTCTTC. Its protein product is CASRPSPSYNEQFF.

The CDR3 nucleotides are TGTGCCAGCTCAGCGACAGGGGGCGGGTCCGAGCAGTACTTC. It specifies CASSATGGGSEQYF. The gene calls are TRBV18 and TRBJ2-7; TRBD1 aligns across 10 bases. Per the germline V gene, CDR1 is KGHSH and CDR2 is LQKENI. Trimming removed 5 bases from V and 6 bases from J; junction bases left unmatched: 7. This CDR3 region has 14 residues.

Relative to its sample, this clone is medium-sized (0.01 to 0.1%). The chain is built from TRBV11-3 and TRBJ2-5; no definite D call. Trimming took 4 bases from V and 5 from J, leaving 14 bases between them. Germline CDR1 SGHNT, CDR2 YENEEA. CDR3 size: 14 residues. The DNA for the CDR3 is TGTGCCAGCAGCTCGTTAGTGAGGACGGAGACCCAGTACTTC. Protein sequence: CASSSLVRTETQYF.